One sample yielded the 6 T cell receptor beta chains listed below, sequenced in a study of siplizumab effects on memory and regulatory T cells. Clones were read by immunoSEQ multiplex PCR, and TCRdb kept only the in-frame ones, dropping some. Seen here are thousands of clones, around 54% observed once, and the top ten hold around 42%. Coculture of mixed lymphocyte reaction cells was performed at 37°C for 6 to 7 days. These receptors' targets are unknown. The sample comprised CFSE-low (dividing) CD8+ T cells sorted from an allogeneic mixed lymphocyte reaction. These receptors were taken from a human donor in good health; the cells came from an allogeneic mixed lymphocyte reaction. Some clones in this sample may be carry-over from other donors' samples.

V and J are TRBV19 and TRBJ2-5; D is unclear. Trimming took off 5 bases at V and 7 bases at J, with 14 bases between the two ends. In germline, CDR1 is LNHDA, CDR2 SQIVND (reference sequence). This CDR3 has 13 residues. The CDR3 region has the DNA TGTGCCAGTAGTTTTGGGCCAGCCAGGACCCAGTACTTC. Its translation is CASSFGPARTQYF.

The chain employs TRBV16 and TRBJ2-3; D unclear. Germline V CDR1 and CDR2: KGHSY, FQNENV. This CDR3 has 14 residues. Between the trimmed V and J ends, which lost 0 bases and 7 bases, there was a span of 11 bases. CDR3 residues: CASSQSTVKYTQYF. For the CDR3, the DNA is TGTGCCAGCAGCCAATCCACAGTGAAATATACGCAGTATTTT.

The CDR3: CASSSLVTDTQYF. The CDR3 DNA reads TGTGCCAGCAGCTCCTTAGTCACAGATACGCAGTATTTT. This rearrangement joins TRBV7-7 to TRBJ2-3, with D unresolved. The CDR3 consists of 13 residues. Germline lookup yields CDR1 SSHAT and CDR2 FNYEAQ (reference sequence). Trimming removed 4 bases at V and 2 bases at J, with 7 bases between.

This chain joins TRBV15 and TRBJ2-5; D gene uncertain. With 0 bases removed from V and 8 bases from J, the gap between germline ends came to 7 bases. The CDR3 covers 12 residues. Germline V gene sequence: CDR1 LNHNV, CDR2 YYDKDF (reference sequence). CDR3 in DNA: TGTGCCACCAGCAGAGATCGGACCACCCAGTACTTC. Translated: CATSRDRTTQYF.

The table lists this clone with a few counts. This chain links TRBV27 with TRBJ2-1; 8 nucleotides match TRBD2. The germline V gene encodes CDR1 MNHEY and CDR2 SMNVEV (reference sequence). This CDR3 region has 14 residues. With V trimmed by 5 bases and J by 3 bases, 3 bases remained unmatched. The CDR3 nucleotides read TGTGCCAGCAGTAGCGGGAGCGGCTACAATGAGCAGTTCTTC. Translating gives CASSSGSGYNEQFF.

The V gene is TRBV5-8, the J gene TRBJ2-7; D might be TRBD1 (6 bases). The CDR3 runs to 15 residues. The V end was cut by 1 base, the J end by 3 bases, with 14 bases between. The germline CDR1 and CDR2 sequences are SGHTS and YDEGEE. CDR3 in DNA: TGTGCCAGCAGCTTGTTCCCGGGACATATCTACGAGCAGTACTTC. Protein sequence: CASSLFPGHIYEQYF.